This T cell receptor beta chain was identified during a study of graft-versus-host responses after intestinal transplantation. Study summary: Recipients were given multivisceral, liver-intestinal, or isolated intestinal transplants.

The length of the CDR3 is 15 residues. V shed 4 bases and J 6 bases; nucleotides not matched to a gene: 6. Germline CDR1 is MNHEY and CDR2 is SMNVEV (reference sequence). As concerns this clone: What it recognizes is unknown.

Measured with immunoSEQ multiplex PCR; TCRdb has only the in-frame clones, and not every one. Of about 92,000 clones detected, 75% to 95% appear once; the ten largest clones hold approximately 5.6%. Overall study results and limits: GvH clones were found in recipient marrow; some appeared first in ileum or blood.

This chain connects TRBV27 to TRBJ2-1; TRBD1 agrees at 10 bases. The TCR originated in a human donor who received an intestinal transplant. The sequencing used unstimulated CD8+ T cells sorted from spleen or lymph node cells, collected before intestinal transplant. In nucleotides, the CDR3 is TGTGCCAGCAGTTCGCCGGGACAGGGGAGCAATGAGCAGTTCTTC. Residues: CASSSPGQGSNEQFF.